Presented here are 20 T cell receptor beta chains from one specimen sequenced in a study of T cells in Graves' hyperthyroidism and ophthalmopathy. Amplified regions were TCR beta CDR3 sequences from RNA transcripts. HTBI primers were employed in a first-round RT-PCR of the TCR CDR3. Each CDR3 protein gets one entry after TCRdb re-called the multiplex PCR reads with MiXCR. The sample holds hundreds of thousands of distinct CDR3 sequences, roughly 15% seen once. Sample: blood. The receptors stem from a man aged 18 to 29 with Graves' ophthalmopathy.

This clonotype was detected many times. The chain has TRBV2 and TRBJ2-7, with TRBD2 matching over 8 bases. The CDR3 is 13 amino acids. The germline CDR1 and CDR2 sequences are SNHLY and FYNNEI. The V segment lost 8 bases and the J segment 0 bases; nucleotides outside the gene matches: 3. The CDR3 DNA is TGTGCCAGCCGGGGGACTAGCTCCTACGAGCAGTACTTC. It is translated as CASRGTSSYEQYF.

This clonotype has at least ten counts. The chain is built from TRBV6-5 and TRBJ2-3; 9 nucleotides line up with TRBD2. Germline V lookup: CDR1 MNHEY, CDR2 SVGAGI. This CDR3 has 16 amino acids. The V segment lost 0 bases and the J segment 6 bases; nucleotides outside the gene matches: 7. CDR3 sequence (DNA): TGTGCCAGCAGTTACTCGACCGCGGGGGGGCTTGATACGCAGTATTTT. This sequence encodes CASSYSTAGGLDTQYF.

The table lists this clonotype with a few counts. The rearrangement uses TRBV5-8 and TRBJ2-5; TRBD1 aligns across 7 bases. The CDR3 runs to 14 residues. Germline CDR1 reads SGHTS; CDR2 reads YDEGEE. V shed 0 bases, J shed 13 bases, and the junction held 12 bases outside the gene matches. The DNA of the CDR3 is TGTGCCAGCAGCTTGGAACAGGGGCCCTCTCCCAGGTACTTC. It yields the protein CASSLEQGPSPRYF.

This clonotype was found many times. In DNA, the CDR3 is TGTGCCAGCAGCCAAGGCGGGAGGGCCCTCTATGAGCAGTTCTTC. It yields the protein CASSQGGRALYEQFF. This chain joins TRBV3-1 and TRBJ2-1, with 9 bases matching TRBD2. CDR1 and CDR2 from the germline V gene are LGHDT and YNNKEL (reference sequence). This CDR3 is 15 amino acids long. Trimming took 1 base from V and 8 from J; bases not matched to a gene: 6.

Remarks on this clonotype: A single base separates this from a much larger clone, so it may be a read error. The chain combines TRBV7-3 with TRBJ2-5; a weak D match, TRBD2 (5 bases). The DNA matches TRBJ2-1 better at its end, which makes the J call doubtful. This CDR3 spans 13 amino acids. Looked up from germline, CDR1 is SGHTA and CDR2 is FQGTGA. In nucleotides, the CDR3 is TGTGCCAGCAGCTCTCTAGCACAAGAGACCCAGTTCTTC. Translated, it gives CASSSLAQETQFF.

Note on this clonotype: A much larger clonotype is one base distant, so this may be a read error. The rearrangement links TRBV5-1 to TRBJ2-7; 7 bases align to TRBD2. The germline gives CDR1 SGHRS, CDR2 YFSETQ. This CDR3 has 14 amino acids. CDR3 nucleotides: TGCGCCAGCAGCTTCGGCGGGAGTTTCTACGGGCAGTACTTC. It encodes CASSFGGSFYGQYF.

Ten or more counts support this clonotype. CDR3 amino acids: CASSPRDARYEQYF. The CDR3 bases are TGCGCCAGCAGCCCCCGGGACGCCAGATACGAGCAGTACTTC. This chain connects TRBV5-1 to TRBJ2-7; D tentatively reads TRBD1 or TRBD2 (5 bases each). This CDR3 is 14 amino acids long. V dropped 4 bases and J dropped 4 bases, with 15 bases sitting between them. The germline V gene has CDR1 SGHRS and CDR2 YFSETQ.

This clonotype was counted ten times or more. The CDR3 coding sequence is TGCAGCGTTGTTGTCGGGGTTTCCTACAATGAGCAGTTCTTC. Residues: CSVVVGVSYNEQFF. The chain employs TRBV29-1 and TRBJ2-1, with TRBD2 as a possible D gene (5 bases). In germline, CDR1 is SQVTM, CDR2 ANQGSEA. CDR3 length: 14 residues. Trimming shortened V by 4 bases and J by 1 base, and 11 bases separated the two germline ends.

This clonotype appeared many times. V gene TRBV5-1 combines with J gene TRBJ2-7; 8 bases map to TRBD1. The CDR3 spans 14 residues. The J segment lost 5 bases and the V segment lost 0 bases, leaving 4 bases of the junction unmatched. CDR1 and CDR2 from the germline V gene are SGHRS and YFSETQ. The CDR3 sequence: CASSLGTGSDEQYF. In DNA, the CDR3 is TGCGCCAGCAGCTTGGGGACAGGGTCGGACGAGCAGTACTTC.

This clonotype was detected only a few times. This chain joins TRBV6-1 and TRBJ2-3; 7 bases map to TRBD1. Germline lookup yields CDR1 MNHNS and CDR2 SASEGT. The V gene end was trimmed by 6 bases and the J gene end by 2 bases; junction bases not matched to a gene: 2. This CDR3 spans 13 amino acids. For the CDR3, the DNA is TGTGCCAGCAGGGACAGGAACACAGATACGCAGTATTTT. Translating gives CASRDRNTDTQYF.

The rearrangement joins TRBV13 to TRBJ2-2; D remains unclear. The CDR3 covers 15 residues. Looked up from germline, CDR1 is PRHDT and CDR2 is FYEKMQ (reference sequence). Trimming took off 5 bases at V and 1 base at J, with 11 bases between the two ends. As DNA, the CDR3 is TGTGCCAGCAGCCGAAGGACCGAGAACACCGGGGAGCTGTTTTTT. Protein product: CASSRRTENTGELFF.

This clonotype was picked up a small number of times. The rearrangement links TRBV11-3 to TRBJ2-7; D perhaps matches TRBD1 (5 bases). Germline CDR1 SGHNT, CDR2 YENEEA. The CDR3 length is 13 residues. Trimming pared 4 bases from V and 5 bases from J, leaving 12 bases between. The CDR3 DNA is TGTGCCAGCAGCTCTCTCAGGGCAAACGAGCAGTACTTC. Protein product: CASSSLRANEQYF. Looking up the rest from reference TRBV11-3 and TRBJ2-7 gives the full variable domain: EAGVVQSPRYKIIEKKQPVAFWCNPISGHNTLYWYLQNLGQGPELLIRYENEEAVDDSQLPKDRFSAERLKGVDSTLKIQPAELGDSAVYLCASSSLRANEQYFGPGTRLTVT.

Remarks on this clonotype: A read error may produce the germline difference seen at one junction end. The rearrangement links TRBV7-2 to TRBJ2-7; D possibly corresponds to TRBD2 (5 bases). CDR3 length: 14 amino acids. Germline V gene sequence: CDR1 SGHTA, CDR2 FQGNSA. The CDR3 here is CASSWGSSGYEQYF. The CDR3 bases are TGCGCCAGCAGCTGGGGTTCGAGCGGCTACGAGCAGTACTTC.

This clonotype was seen a handful of times. The chain combines TRBV27 with TRBJ1-1; D possibly corresponds to TRBD1 (5 bases). V shed 6 bases and J shed 0 bases, with 17 bases lying between them. Germline V gene data show CDR1 as MNHEY and CDR2 as SMNVEV (reference sequence). This CDR3 is built from 16 residues. The CDR3 DNA follows: TGTGCCAGCAGCCCTGGGTGGACAAGAGTGAACACTGAAGCTTTCTTT. Translation: CASSPGWTRVNTEAFF.

V usage is TRBV12-3 or TRBV12-4 and J usage is TRBJ2-7, with a weak D call TRBD2 (7 bases). CDR3 length equals 12 residues. Trimming stripped 6 bases from V and 4 bases from J, with 10 bases between. The CDR3 region has the DNA TGTGCCAGCAGCAAGGGGGGGTACGAGCAGTACTTC. Its translation: CASSKGGYEQYF.

This clonotype was counted many times. The chain employs TRBV9 and TRBJ1-1; the D gene is possibly TRBD1 (5 bases). Trimming removed 0 bases from V and 4 bases from J, with 10 bases in between. The CDR3 covers 14 residues. Germline V lookup: CDR1 SGDLS, CDR2 YYNGEE. The CDR3 spells CASSVVSRATEAFF. The CDR3 DNA follows: TGTGCCAGCAGCGTAGTATCCAGGGCCACTGAAGCTTTCTTT.

This clonotype was seen at least ten times. This rearrangement joins TRBV2 to TRBJ1-2; D gene ambiguous. The CDR3 is 13 residues long. The V gene's germline CDR1 is SNHLY and CDR2 FYNNEI. Deletions cut 6 bases from V and 8 bases from J, with 16 bases between. This chain's CDR3 is CASRIPGGSGYTF. The CDR3 DNA is TGTGCCAGCAGGATCCCTGGAGGGTCAGGCTACACCTTC.

This clonotype has a count of ten or more. The chain is built from TRBV20-1 and TRBJ2-5; a weak D match, TRBD1 (5 bases). Germline values: CDR1 DFQATT, CDR2 SNEGSKA (reference sequence). The V and J ends lost 3 bases and 3 bases respectively, with 26 bases between them. The CDR3 is 18 residues long. As DNA, the CDR3 is TGCAGTGCTAGGGACCCGGCACAGGCCTATCTAGTAGAAGAGACCCAGTACTTC. This sequence encodes CSARDPAQAYLVEETQYF.

This clonotype was seen many times. This chain connects TRBV12-3 or TRBV12-4 to TRBJ1-5; the match to TRBD1 covers 7 bases. The CDR3 sequence is 13 residues long. With 6 bases clipped from V and 4 bases from J, the junction kept 3 bases outside the gene matches. This chain's CDR3 is CASRGTANQPQHF. DNA for the CDR3: TGTGCCAGCAGGGGGACAGCGAATCAGCCCCAGCATTTT.

The gene calls are TRBV9 and TRBJ1-2; tentatively, D is TRBD1 (6 bases). The germline V gene has CDR1 SGDLS and CDR2 YYNGEE. Between the trimmed V and J ends, which lost 2 bases and 2 bases, there was a span of 10 bases. There are 14 residues in the CDR3. The chain's CDR3 is CASSVQQGNYGYTF. The CDR3, as DNA: TGTGCCAGCAGCGTGCAACAGGGAAACTATGGCTACACCTTC.